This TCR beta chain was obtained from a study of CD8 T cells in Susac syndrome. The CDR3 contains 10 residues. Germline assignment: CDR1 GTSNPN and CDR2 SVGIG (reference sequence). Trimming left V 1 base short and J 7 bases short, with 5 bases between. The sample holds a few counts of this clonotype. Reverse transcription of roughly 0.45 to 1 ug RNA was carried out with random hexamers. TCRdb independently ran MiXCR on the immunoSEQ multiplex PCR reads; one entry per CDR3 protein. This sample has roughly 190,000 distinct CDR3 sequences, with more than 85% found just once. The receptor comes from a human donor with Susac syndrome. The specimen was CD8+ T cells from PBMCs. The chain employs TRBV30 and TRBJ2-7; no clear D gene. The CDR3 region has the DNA TGTGCCTGGAGTGGGCATGAGCAGTACTTC. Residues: CAWSGHEQYF.